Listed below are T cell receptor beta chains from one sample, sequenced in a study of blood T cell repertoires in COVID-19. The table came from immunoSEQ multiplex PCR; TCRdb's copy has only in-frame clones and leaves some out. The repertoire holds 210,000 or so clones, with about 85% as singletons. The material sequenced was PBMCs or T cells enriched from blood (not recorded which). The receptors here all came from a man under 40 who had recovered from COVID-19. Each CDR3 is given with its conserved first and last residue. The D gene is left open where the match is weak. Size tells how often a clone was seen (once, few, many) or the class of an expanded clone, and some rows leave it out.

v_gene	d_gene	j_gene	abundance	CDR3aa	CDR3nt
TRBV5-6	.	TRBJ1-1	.	CASSLGVGPAQWTFF	TGTGCCAGCAGCTTGGGGGTGGGCCCGGCACAGTGGACTTTCTTT
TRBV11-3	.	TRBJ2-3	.	CASSSPGGTQYF	TGTGCCAGCAGCAGTCCCGGGGGTACGCAGTATTTT
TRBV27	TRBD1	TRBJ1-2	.	CASSAYRDSNYGYTF	TGTGCCAGCAGTGCATACCGGGACAGCAACTATGGCTACACCTTC
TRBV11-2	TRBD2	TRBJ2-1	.	CASSLGGLAGVRPDEQFF	TGTGCCAGCAGCTTAGGCGGACTAGCGGGGGTTCGGCCGGATGAGCAGTTCTTC
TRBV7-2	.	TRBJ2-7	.	CASSLAHGVWEQYF	TGTGCCAGCAGCTTAGCGCACGGGGTCTGGGAGCAGTACTTC
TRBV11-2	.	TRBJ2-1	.	CASSFKGVTGETQFF	TGTGCCAGCAGCTTCAAAGGGGTAACAGGAGAAACGCAGTTCTTC
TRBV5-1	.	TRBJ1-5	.	CASSPAGGFGQPQHF	TGCGCCAGCAGCCCGGCCGGGGGTTTCGGTCAGCCCCAGCATTTT
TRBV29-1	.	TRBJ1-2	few	CSVVENYGYGYTF	TGCAGCGTTGTTGAGAATTATGGCTATGGCTACACCTTC
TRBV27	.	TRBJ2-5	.	CASTDSDKETQYF	TGTGCCAGTACAGATTCTGATAAAGAGACCCAGTACTTC
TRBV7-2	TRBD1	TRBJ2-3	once	CASSLVAQGADTQYF	TGTGCCAGCAGCTTAGTAGCACAGGGGGCAGATACGCAGTATTTT
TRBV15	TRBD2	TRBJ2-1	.	CATSDSSGSWYNEQFF	TGTGCCACCAGTGATAGTAGCGGGAGCTGGTACAATGAGCAGTTCTTC